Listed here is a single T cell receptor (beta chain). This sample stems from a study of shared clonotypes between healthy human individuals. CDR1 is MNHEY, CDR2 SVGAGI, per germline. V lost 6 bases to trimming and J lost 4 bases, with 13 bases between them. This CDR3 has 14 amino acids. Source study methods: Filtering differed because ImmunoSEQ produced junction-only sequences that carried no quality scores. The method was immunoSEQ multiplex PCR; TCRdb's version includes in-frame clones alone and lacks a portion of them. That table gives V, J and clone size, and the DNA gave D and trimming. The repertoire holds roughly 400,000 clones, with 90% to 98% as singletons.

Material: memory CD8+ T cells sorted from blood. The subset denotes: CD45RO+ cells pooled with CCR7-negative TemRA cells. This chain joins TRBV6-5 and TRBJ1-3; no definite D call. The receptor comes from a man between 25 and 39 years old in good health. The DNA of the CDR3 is TGTGCCAGCAGGAACCGACACCCGGGAAACACCATATATTTT. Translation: CASRNRHPGNTIYF.